The 30 T cell receptor beta chains reported below all come from one sample, sequenced in a study of cytomegalovirus exposure and HLA in healthy donors. PCR employed 60 Vbeta and 13 Jbeta primers. Repertoires were generated with immunoSEQ multiplex PCR, while TCRdb's copy carries only in-frame clones and drops some. Among some 130,000 clones listed, around 80% were seen once. Material: PBMCs. These receptors were obtained from a man aged 35 to 55 in good health and CMV-seropositive.

The chain has TRBV7-3 and TRBJ2-7, with D unresolved. V was clipped by 2 bases and J by 3 bases, with 11 bases between them. The CDR3 has 14 residues. CDR1 is SGHTA, CDR2 FQGTGA, per germline. The CDR3 is CASSLYSERYEQYF. CDR3 nucleotide sequence: TGTGCCAGCAGCTTATACTCAGAGCGCTACGAGCAGTACTTC.

This clone was seen just once. The chain employs TRBV28 and TRBJ1-4, with TRBD1 as a possible D gene (6 bases). This CDR3 is 14 amino acids long. V was cut by 5 bases and J by 8 bases, with 15 bases left in between. Germline V CDR1 and CDR2: MDHEN, SYDVKM. CDR3 residues: CASSPARGGEKLFF. The DNA for the CDR3 is TGTGCCAGCAGTCCGGCCAGGGGCGGAGAAAAACTGTTTTTT.

This clone appeared a single time. The CDR3 region is CARSLGGWKPQHF. Here the CDR3 DNA reads TGTGCCAGAAGCTTGGGGGGCTGGAAGCCCCAGCATTTT. The chain is built from TRBV5-3 and TRBJ1-5; the D gene is possibly TRBD1 (5 bases). TRBV5-3 qualifies as an ORF whose function is uncertain. The CDR3 sequence is 13 residues long. V lost 0 bases and J lost 8, with 9 bases in between.

The gene calls are TRBV28 and TRBJ1-4; weak D call: TRBD1 (5 bases). Trimming removed 6 bases at V and 7 bases at J, with 9 bases between. CDR3 size: 12 residues. Germline V gene lookup returns CDR1 MDHEN and CDR2 SYDVKM. CDR3 loop: CASSPQGEKLFF. The CDR3 DNA follows: TGTGCCAGCAGCCCCCAGGGTGAAAAACTGTTTTTT.

The chain recombines TRBV13 with TRBJ2-7; 10 bases agree with TRBD2. V was pared by 5 bases and J by 0 bases, with 4 bases of the junction left unmatched. The CDR3 contains 15 residues. The germline CDR1 and CDR2 sequences are PRHDT and FYEKMQ (reference sequence). CDR3 DNA sequence: TGTGCCAGCAGCCCCAGCGGGAGGGGCTCCTACGAGCAGTACTTC. Protein: CASSPSGRGSYEQYF.

This clone was seen more than once but under ten times. The genes are TRBV11-3 and TRBJ1-2, with 7 bases matching TRBD1. Germline CDR1 and CDR2: SGHNT and YENEEA. The CDR3 loop spans 13 amino acids. Germline trimming cut 6 bases from V and 4 bases from J; bases unmatched to any gene: 5. This CDR3 is CASSVSGGYGYTF. The CDR3 DNA is TGTGCCAGCAGTGTATCAGGGGGCTATGGCTACACCTTC.

This clone was counted a few times. The chain recombines TRBV7-3 with TRBJ1-1; TRBD1 aligns across 10 bases. Unmatched junction bases numbered 3, after V lost 5 bases and J lost 6 bases. The CDR3 sequence is 13 residues long. The germline V gene encodes CDR1 SGHTA and CDR2 FQGTGA. CDR3 amino acids: CASSAGTGAEAFF. CDR3 nucleotide sequence: TGTGCCAGCAGCGCCGGGACAGGGGCTGAAGCTTTCTTT.

The rearrangement uses TRBV10-3 and TRBJ2-1; 9 bases map to TRBD2. Germline values: CDR1 ENHRY, CDR2 SYGVKD. V lost 4 bases to trimming and J lost 4 bases; unmatched junction nucleotides: 5. CDR3 length: 15 residues. In DNA form, the CDR3 reads TGTGCCATCAGTGCATGGACTAGCGAGTACAATGAGCAGTTCTTC. This encodes CAISAWTSEYNEQFF.

The V gene is TRBV7-9, the J gene TRBJ2-7; tentatively, D is TRBD1 (6 bases). The germline CDR1 and CDR2 sequences are SEHNR and FQNEAQ (reference sequence). The CDR3 has 16 residues. V was trimmed by 5 bases and J by 1 base, leaving 18 bases between them. The DNA of the CDR3 is TGTGCCAGCAGCCGTTCCCGCCGGGACAAGTCCTACGAGCAGTACTTC. Translated: CASSRSRRDKSYEQYF.

The CDR3 here is CAISESQGTSPLHF. DNA for the CDR3: TGTGCCATCAGTGAGTCTCAGGGGACATCACCCCTCCACTTT. The gene calls are TRBV10-3 and TRBJ1-6, with D tentatively TRBD1 (6 bases). V lost 0 bases and J lost 10, with 10 bases in between. This CDR3 comprises 14 residues. Per germline, CDR1 ENHRY and CDR2 SYGVKD.

This clone is a singleton in its sample. The chain joins TRBV6-1 to TRBJ2-1, with 9 bases identical to TRBD2. Unmatched junction bases numbered 14, after V lost 5 bases and J lost 12 bases. The CDR3 is 15 residues long. Germline CDR1 reads MNHNS; CDR2 reads SASEGT. DNA for the CDR3: TGTGCCAGCAGTTCCCTGGGCGGGAGGGCCAAGGGGCAGTTCTTC. It encodes CASSSLGGRAKGQFF.

The CDR3 is CAWGIGRGQVPLHF. For the CDR3, the DNA is TGTGCCTGGGGAATTGGCAGGGGGCAAGTCCCCCTCCACTTT. J is TRBJ1-6 and V is TRBV30; 8 bases are a match to TRBD1. V dropped 5 bases and J dropped 13; count of bases not matched to a gene: 13. This CDR3 has 14 amino acids. Germline CDR1 is GTSNPN and CDR2 is SVGIG (reference sequence).

The CDR3 DNA reads as TGTGCCAGCAACCCCCAGGATATCTATGGCTACACCTTC. Translated: CASNPQDIYGYTF. The chain combines TRBV9 with TRBJ1-2, with D unclear. The CDR3 is 13 amino acids. Germline-derived CDR1 and CDR2 are SGDLS and YYNGEE. V was clipped by 6 bases and J by 4 bases, with 13 bases between them.

This clone has a handful of counts. The chain employs TRBV29-1 and TRBJ2-7; D is perhaps TRBD2 (6 bases). In germline, CDR1 is SQVTM, CDR2 ANQGSEA. The CDR3 length is 10 residues. V was shortened by 7 bases and J by 7 bases, with 11 bases between the two germline ends. For the CDR3, the DNA is TGCAGCGGGGGAGGAGAGGAGCAGTACTTC. It yields the protein CSGGGEEQYF.

This clone appeared once. This sequence joins TRBV18 and TRBJ2-2; 13 bases match TRBD2. Germline CDR1 is KGHSH and CDR2 is LQKENI. The CDR3 has 20 amino acids. With V trimmed by 10 bases and J by 1 base, 18 bases remained unmatched. CDR3 sequence reads: CATKTGGLAGHTKNTGELFF. DNA for the CDR3: TGTGCCACCAAAACCGGGGGACTAGCGGGACATACGAAGAACACCGGGGAGCTGTTTTTT. The entire variable domain, with the rest obtained from reference TRBV18 and TRBJ2-2, is as follows: NAGVMQNPRHLVRRRGQEARLRCSPMKGHSHVYWYRQLPEEGLKFMVYLQKENIIDESGMPKERFSAEFPKEGPSILRIQQVVRGDSAAYFCATKTGGLAGHTKNTGELFFGEGSRLTVL.

This clone was detected only once. The rearrangement links TRBV10-1 to TRBJ2-1; D perhaps matches TRBD2 (6 bases). Germline V gene sequence: CDR1 WNHNN, CDR2 SYGVQD (reference sequence). V lost 4 bases to trimming and J lost 9 bases, with 22 bases between them. The length of the CDR3 is 16 residues. The CDR3 loop is CASSGRLVGGAGEQFF. The CDR3 nucleotides are TGCGCCAGCAGTGGCCGACTAGTCGGCGGGGCGGGTGAGCAGTTCTTC.

The chain is built from TRBV10-3 and TRBJ1-1, with 7 bases that match TRBD1. Germline CDR1 is ENHRY and CDR2 is SYGVKD. This CDR3 spans 15 amino acids. V was clipped by 10 bases and J by 0 bases; unmatched bases: 11. The CDR3 bases are TGTGCCACCAGACAGGGCAGGGATCTGAACACTGAAGCTTTCTTT. Translating it yields CATRQGRDLNTEAFF.

The V and J genes are TRBV4-1 and TRBJ1-5; the match to TRBD1 covers 8 bases. CDR3 length equals 15 residues. With V trimmed by 4 bases and J by 4 bases, 6 bases remained unmatched. CDR1 is MGHRA and CDR2 is YSYEKL in the germline V gene. The CDR3 loop is CASSLSTGENQPQHF. The CDR3 nucleotides are TGCGCCAGCAGCCTGTCGACAGGGGAGAATCAGCCCCAGCATTTT.

This clone has just a few counts. J is TRBJ2-7 and V is TRBV7-8; 7 bases are a match to TRBD1. Germline V gives CDR1 SGHVS, CDR2 FQNEAQ. This CDR3 has 14 amino acids. The trim removed 0 bases at V and 6 bases at J, leaving 5 bases unmatched. The CDR3 DNA follows: TGTGCCAGCAGCTTAGCTCAGGGGGTAGCCGAGCAGTACTTC. Translating gives CASSLAQGVAEQYF.

This clone was detected only a few times. CDR3 sequence (DNA): TGTGCCAGCAGCTTGTATGGCGGAGAGACCCAGTACTTC. The encoded protein is CASSLYGGETQYF. V and J are TRBV5-8 and TRBJ2-5; no reliable D call. This CDR3 region has 13 residues. The germline gives CDR1 SGHTS, CDR2 YDEGEE. V was shortened by 1 base and J by 4 bases, with 8 bases between the two germline ends.

This clone was counted only a few times. The chain couples TRBV2 to TRBJ1-6; TRBD1 agrees at 10 bases. Trimming cost V 6 bases and J 7 bases; bases outside gene matches: 6. Germline CDR1 reads SNHLY; CDR2 reads FYNNEI. The CDR3 length is 15 residues. In DNA form, the CDR3 reads TGTGCCAGCAGCCGAGACAGGGGGCTAAATTCACCCCTCCACTTT. Protein product: CASSRDRGLNSPLHF.

V usage is TRBV7-2 and J usage is TRBJ2-1; 9 bases align to TRBD2. CDR3 length: 11 amino acids. Germline CDR1 SGHTA, CDR2 FQGNSA. With 5 bases clipped from V and 15 bases from J, the junction kept 5 bases outside the gene matches. The CDR3 nucleotides read TGTGCCAGCAGCCGGACTAGCGACCGGTTCTTC. It yields the protein CASSRTSDRFF.

The J gene is TRBJ2-1, the V gene TRBV18; TRBD2 matches at 8 bases. V was pared by 2 bases and J by 9 bases, with 6 bases of the junction left unmatched. There are 14 residues in the CDR3. Germline V gene lookup returns CDR1 KGHSH and CDR2 LQKENI. In DNA form, the CDR3 reads TGTGCCAGCTCACCAACGGCGGGAGGTGTTGAGCAGTTCTTC. This codes for CASSPTAGGVEQFF. Full variable domain (rest looked up from reference TRBV18 and TRBJ2-1): NAGVMQNPRHLVRRRGQEARLRCSPMKGHSHVYWYRQLPEEGLKFMVYLQKENIIDESGMPKERFSAEFPKEGPSILRIQQVVRGDSAAYFCASSPTAGGVEQFFGPGTRLTVL.

The chain links TRBV5-1 to TRBJ2-7; D may be TRBD1 (5 bases). The length of the CDR3 is 13 residues. CDR1 and CDR2 from the germline V gene are SGHRS and YFSETQ. Trimming cost V 4 bases and J 5 bases, with 13 bases left between them. The CDR3 coding sequence is TGCGCCAGCAGCCTCCGGTCAGGGAACGAGCAGTACTTC. Protein product: CASSLRSGNEQYF.

This chain joins TRBV11-3 and TRBJ2-1; 9 bases line up with TRBD2. This CDR3 spans 17 amino acids. Germline-derived CDR1 and CDR2 are SGHNT and YENEEA. The trim removed 3 bases at V and 0 bases at J, leaving 6 bases unmatched. CDR3 coding DNA: TGTGCCAGCAGCTTTAGCGGGAGTCACCCCTCCTACAATGAGCAGTTCTTC. It codes for CASSFSGSHPSYNEQFF.

The chain links TRBV28 to TRBJ1-2; 7 bases line up with TRBD1. V shed 6 bases and J 5 bases; nucleotides not matched to a gene: 6. Germline V CDR1 and CDR2: MDHEN, SYDVKM. The CDR3 extends over 13 amino acids. CDR3 coding DNA: TGTGCCAGCAGCGACAGGGCCTGGTATGGCTACACCTTC. Translating gives CASSDRAWYGYTF.

Only one count was recorded for this clone. The genes are TRBV9 and TRBJ2-3; 10 bases are shared with TRBD2. Germline CDR1 and CDR2: SGDLS and YYNGEE. With V trimmed by 0 bases and J by 5 bases, 9 bases remained unmatched. The CDR3 length is 17 residues. CDR3 in amino acids: CASSVGSVAGGGDTQYF. CDR3 nucleotide sequence: TGTGCCAGCAGCGTAGGTTCGGTAGCGGGAGGTGGAGATACGCAGTATTTT.

This rearrangement joins TRBV27 to TRBJ1-2; D remains ambiguous. The CDR3 sequence is 14 residues long. Germline V gene data show CDR1 as MNHEY and CDR2 as SMNVEV (reference sequence). With 1 base removed from V and 3 bases from J, the gap between germline ends came to 9 bases. The CDR3 loop reads CASSLYPSDYGYTF. The CDR3 bases are TGTGCCAGCAGTTTATATCCGTCGGACTATGGCTACACCTTC.

This clone was detected a few times. The CDR3, as DNA: TGCGCCAGCAGCCAGGGGAACTCTGGAAACACCATATATTTT. Its protein product is CASSQGNSGNTIYF. The chain uses TRBV5-1 and TRBJ1-3; D may be TRBD1 (6 bases). V was clipped by 4 bases and J by 0 bases, with 8 bases between them. CDR1 and CDR2 (germline): SGHRS, YFSETQ. There are 14 residues in the CDR3.

V is TRBV19 and J is TRBJ2-7; D not certain. Deletions cut 8 bases from V and 3 bases from J, with 11 bases between. Germline CDR1 reads LNHDA; CDR2 reads SQIVND (reference sequence). The CDR3 is made up of 12 amino acids. The CDR3 DNA is TGTGCCAGTGCTACAGATTACTACGAGCAGTACTTC. This encodes CASATDYYEQYF.